Shown below are 10 T cell receptor beta chains from a single sample sequenced in a study of blood T cell repertoires in COVID-19. Profiling relied on immunoSEQ multiplex PCR, and the TCRdb table lists in-frame clones only, not all of them. This table has a few hundred thousand clones, roughly 90% appearing once. Sample: PBMCs or T cells enriched from blood (not recorded which). The source of these receptors is a woman in her twenties or thirties who had recovered from COVID-19.

V is TRBV4-1 and J is TRBJ2-7; 10 positions match TRBD2. Germline lookup yields CDR1 MGHRA and CDR2 YSYEKL. The CDR3 consists of 20 residues. V dropped 0 bases and J dropped 0; count of bases not matched to a gene: 14. CDR3 DNA sequence: TGCGCCAGCAGCCAAGATTTTGGGGCTAGCGGGAGAAGGTCCTCCTACGAGCAGTACTTC. Its translation: CASSQDFGASGRRSSYEQYF.

The rearrangement links TRBV3-1 (or the pseudogene TRBV3-2) to TRBJ1-2, with D possibly TRBD1 on 6 matching bases. Germline values: CDR1 LGHDT, CDR2 YNNKEL (reference sequence). The CDR3 is made up of 14 amino acids. V was trimmed by 1 base and J by 2 bases, leaving 8 bases between them. Written as DNA, the CDR3 is TGTGCCAGCAGCCAAGCCGGACAGAACTATGGCTACACCTTC. Translating gives CASSQAGQNYGYTF.

The chain links TRBV27 to TRBJ2-1, with 13 positions matching TRBD2. CDR3 size: 15 residues. In germline, CDR1 is MNHEY, CDR2 SMNVEV (reference sequence). V lost 5 bases and J lost 6; bases outside the gene matches: 4. The CDR3 protein is CASSTGTSGINEQFF. The CDR3 DNA reads TGTGCCAGCAGTACAGGGACTAGCGGGATCAATGAGCAGTTCTTC.

The V and J genes are TRBV7-9 and TRBJ2-2, with 7 positions matching TRBD2. After removal of 2 bases from V and 4 bases from J, the junction contained 13 bases not matched to a gene. The CDR3 has 18 residues. In germline, CDR1 is SEHNR, CDR2 FQNEAQ (reference sequence). CDR3 bases: TGTGCCAGCAGCTTAAGTCTAGCGGTTGGCGGGGCCACCGGGGAGCTGTTTTTT. It encodes CASSLSLAVGGATGELFF.

This clone is a singleton in its sample. This chain uses TRBV19 with TRBJ1-5; D might be TRBD1 (5 bases). The CDR3 spans 15 residues. Germline V gene sequence: CDR1 LNHDA, CDR2 SQIVND (reference sequence). Deletions cut 7 bases from V and 9 bases from J, with 22 bases between. CDR3 loop: CASTPRDSPWGPQHF. The CDR3 DNA reads TGTGCCAGTACCCCAAGGGACTCCCCATGGGGGCCCCAGCATTTT.

V and J are TRBV4-2 and TRBJ1-6; 9 bases map to TRBD1. The trim removed 3 bases at V and 4 bases at J, leaving 7 bases unmatched. In germline, CDR1 is LGHNA, CDR2 YNFKEQ. The CDR3 extends over 17 amino acids. Here the CDR3 DNA reads TGTGCCAGCAGCCAGGAACCACAGGGGGCGTATAATTCACCCCTCCACTTT. Translated, it gives CASSQEPQGAYNSPLHF.

The genes are TRBV28 and TRBJ1-2; 8 bases map to TRBD1. Unmatched junction bases numbered 14, after V lost 7 bases and J lost 7 bases. The CDR3 spans 15 residues. Germline loops: CDR1 MDHEN, CDR2 SYDVKM. This CDR3 is CASTSDKWTGRGYTF. The CDR3 nucleotides read TGTGCCAGCACCTCTGACAAATGGACAGGGCGTGGCTACACCTTC.

The genes are TRBV25-1 and TRBJ2-1; D is uncertain. Trimming left V 5 bases short and J 0 bases short, with 14 bases between. The CDR3 loop spans 16 amino acids. From germline, CDR1 is MGHDK and CDR2 SYGVNS. CDR3 loop: CASSSPLPSSYNEQFF. The CDR3 DNA reads TGTGCCAGCAGTTCTCCCCTCCCGAGCTCCTACAATGAGCAGTTCTTC.

In its sample, this clone was seen once. The rearrangement uses TRBV7-2 and TRBJ2-7, with a weak D call TRBD1 (5 bases). Germline V gene lookup returns CDR1 SGHTA and CDR2 FQGNSA. V shed 5 bases and J shed 3 bases, with 17 bases lying between them. The CDR3 runs to 15 residues. This CDR3 is CASSLGDSALYEQYF. The CDR3 DNA reads TGTGCCAGCAGCCTAGGAGACAGTGCCCTCTACGAGCAGTACTTC.

For the CDR3, the DNA is TGTGCCTGGAGTGTTGGAGTAAGGACAATGTTTTTT. Protein product: CAWSVGVRTMFF. The V gene is TRBV30, the J gene TRBJ1-4; the D gene is possibly TRBD1 (5 bases). The CDR3 covers 12 residues. V was cut by 0 bases and J by 15 bases, with 14 bases left in between. Germline V lookup: CDR1 GTSNPN, CDR2 SVGIG (reference sequence).